The 19 T cell receptor beta chains below come from one sample, sequenced in a study of cytomegalovirus exposure and HLA in healthy donors. Primers included in the PCR were 60 Vbeta and 13 Jbeta primers. Profiling relied on immunoSEQ multiplex PCR, and the TCRdb table lists in-frame clones only, not all of them. Of 70,000 to 85,000 clones in the sample, roughly 60% are singletons; the top ten hold approximately 5.4%. Sequencing was carried out using PBMCs. These receptors all come from a man aged 25-40 years in good health and CMV-seropositive.

In its sample, this clone was seen a few times. CDR3 loop: CASSPQLRGATGELFF. CDR3 DNA: TGTGCCAGCAGCCCCCAACTACGGGGGGCCACCGGGGAGCTGTTTTTT. V and J are TRBV4-2 and TRBJ2-2; a possible D gene is TRBD2 (7 bases). Germline V gene lookup returns CDR1 LGHNA and CDR2 YNFKEQ. Trimming pared 4 bases from V and 4 bases from J, leaving 16 bases between. The CDR3 sequence is 16 residues long.

The chain is built from TRBV15 and TRBJ2-2; the match to TRBD2 covers 7 bases. The CDR3 consists of 16 residues. Per germline, CDR1 LNHNV and CDR2 YYDKDF (reference sequence). The V segment lost 0 bases and the J segment 5 bases; nucleotides outside the gene matches: 6. CDR3 region: CATSRDRGVGTGELFF. The CDR3 DNA sequence: TGTGCCACCAGCAGAGATCGGGGGGTCGGAACCGGGGAGCTGTTTTTT.

The chain uses TRBV5-1 and TRBJ1-1; D not resolved. V was shortened by 4 bases and J by 4 bases, with 17 bases between the two germline ends. Germline V lookup: CDR1 SGHRS, CDR2 YFSETQ. The CDR3 extends over 15 amino acids. CDR3 DNA: TGCGCCAGCAGCCCGACTCGTACGGCAACCACTGAAGCTTTCTTT. Its protein product is CASSPTRTATTEAFF.

This clone was seen a few times. The chain links TRBV10-3 to TRBJ2-3, with 8 bases identical to TRBD2. Per the germline V gene, CDR1 is ENHRY and CDR2 is SYGVKD. The CDR3 sequence is 16 residues long. Trimming cost V 5 bases and J 4 bases; bases outside gene matches: 11. The DNA of the CDR3 is TGTGCCATCAGTTCTGAGCGGGAGTCGGTCGCAGATACGCAGTATTTT. Its translation: CAISSERESVADTQYF.

The chain has TRBV2 and TRBJ2-7; D remains ambiguous. With 8 bases removed from V and 0 bases from J, the gap between germline ends came to 14 bases. CDR1 SNHLY and CDR2 FYNNEI come from the germline V gene. The length of the CDR3 is 14 residues. CDR3 sequence (DNA): TGTGCCAGCCGCCTAGAACCTTCCTCCTACGAGCAGTACTTC. Translated: CASRLEPSSYEQYF.

This rearrangement joins TRBV6-1 to TRBJ2-3, with D perhaps matching TRBD1 (6 bases). The germline V and J ends were trimmed by 1 base and 6 bases, with 11 bases remaining between them. Germline CDR1 and CDR2: MNHNS and SASEGT. The length of the CDR3 is 14 residues. The chain's CDR3 is CASSEVGAQDTQYF. The CDR3 DNA sequence: TGTGCCAGCAGTGAAGTGGGGGCGCAGGATACGCAGTATTTT.

The chain links TRBV20-1 to TRBJ1-1; D ambiguous. The CDR3 covers 11 residues. In germline, CDR1 is DFQATT, CDR2 SNEGSKA (reference sequence). V was clipped by 3 bases and J by 5 bases, with 7 bases between them. In nucleotides, the CDR3 is TGCAGTGCTAGTAGGAGGACTGAAGCTTTCTTT. This sequence encodes CSASRRTEAFF.

DNA of the CDR3: TGTGCCAGCAGCCAAGTCCCGGGACAGGGGGACAATGAGCAGTTCTTC. Protein sequence: CASSQVPGQGDNEQFF. This chain joins TRBV14 and TRBJ2-1, with 11 bases aligning to TRBD1. CDR1 SGHDN and CDR2 FVKESK come from the germline V gene. With 1 base clipped from V and 5 bases from J, the junction kept 4 bases outside the gene matches. This CDR3 has 16 residues.

The chain combines TRBV5-1 with TRBJ2-5; 8 bases are shared with TRBD2. V was clipped by 4 bases and J by 4 bases; unmatched bases: 3. Germline lookup yields CDR1 SGHRS and CDR2 YFSETQ. The CDR3 is 13 residues long. CDR3 nucleotides: TGCGCCAGCAGCCGGGGGGGGTCAGAGACCCAGTACTTC. It encodes CASSRGGSETQYF.

This clone was found a few times. The chain joins TRBV5-1 to TRBJ1-2; no reliable D call. This CDR3 has 15 residues. The V gene lost 2 bases and the J gene lost 4 bases, with 15 bases spanning the gap. Germline CDR1 is SGHRS and CDR2 is YFSETQ. Here the CDR3 reads CASSFGRGGGYGYTF. As DNA, the CDR3 is TGCGCCAGCAGCTTTGGCCGAGGAGGCGGCTATGGCTACACCTTC.

The chain employs TRBV7-2 and TRBJ1-5, with unresolved D. The germline V gene encodes CDR1 SGHTA and CDR2 FQGNSA. Trimming took off 3 bases at V and 1 base at J, with 13 bases between the two ends. The length of the CDR3 is 16 residues. The CDR3 DNA follows: TGTGCCAGCAGCTTCCCTCCAGGCTCGAGCAATCAGCCCCAGCATTTT. It specifies CASSFPPGSSNQPQHF.

The chain is built from TRBV7-2 and TRBJ2-7, with D possibly being TRBD2 (6 bases). The V end was cut by 1 base, the J end by 4 bases, with 14 bases between. The CDR3 has 15 amino acids. Germline V gene lookup returns CDR1 SGHTA and CDR2 FQGNSA. The CDR3 protein is CASSLGPGVEYEQYF. The DNA for the CDR3 is TGTGCCAGCAGCTTAGGTCCGGGAGTGGAATACGAGCAGTACTTC.

V is TRBV19 and J is TRBJ1-6; 10 bases line up with TRBD1. The CDR3 contains 17 residues. Germline CDR1 LNHDA, CDR2 SQIVND (reference sequence). After removal of 0 bases from V and 10 bases from J, the junction contained 9 bases not matched to a gene. The CDR3 is CASSIDTPGTGDSPLHF. The DNA for the CDR3 is TGTGCCAGTAGTATAGACACTCCCGGGACAGGGGACTCACCCCTCCACTTT.

DNA for the CDR3: TGCGCCAGCAGCCCCCTTGGTGCCAGGGAAACTGAAGCTTTCTTT. It is translated as CASSPLGARETEAFF. The V and J genes are TRBV5-1 and TRBJ1-1; D is perhaps TRBD1 (5 bases). Trimming took 4 bases from V and 5 from J, leaving 18 bases between them. The CDR3 spans 15 residues. Germline CDR1 reads SGHRS; CDR2 reads YFSETQ.

This clone was observed once. This chain's CDR3 is CASSGSGNTIYF. The CDR3, as DNA: TGCGCCAGCAGTGGAAGCGGGAACACCATATATTTT. The rearrangement uses TRBV10-1 and TRBJ1-3; D remains unclear. The CDR3 runs to 12 residues. The V end was cut by 4 bases, the J end by 7 bases, with 8 bases between. Looked up from germline, CDR1 is WNHNN and CDR2 is SYGVQD (reference sequence).

The rearrangement uses TRBV7-9 and TRBJ2-7, with D hard to call. Germline CDR1 and CDR2: SEHNR and FQNEAQ (reference sequence). Trimming removed 5 bases at V and 1 base at J, with 6 bases between. The CDR3 loop spans 12 amino acids. CDR3 region: CASSPSSYEQYF. The CDR3 region has the DNA TGTGCCAGCAGCCCCAGTTCCTACGAGCAGTACTTC.

The gene calls are TRBV14 and TRBJ2-7; tentatively, D is TRBD1 (5 bases). Germline V CDR1 and CDR2: SGHDN, FVKESK. Trimming shortened V by 0 bases and J by 3 bases, and 9 bases separated the two germline ends. CDR3 length: 14 amino acids. This chain's CDR3 is CASSQETELYEQYF. The CDR3 bases are TGTGCCAGCAGCCAAGAGACAGAACTCTACGAGCAGTACTTC. Complete variable domain (other parts from reference TRBV14 and TRBJ2-7): EAGVTQFPSHSVIEKGQTVTLRCDPISGHDNLYWYRRVMGKEIKFLLHFVKESKQDESGMPNNRFLAERTGGTYSTLKVQPAELEDSGVYFCASSQETELYEQYFGPGTRLTVT.

The table lists this clone with a count of one. The rearrangement joins TRBV13 to TRBJ2-5, with 7 positions matching TRBD2. Matching the DNA end better, TRBJ2-7 makes the J call doubtful. Germline-derived CDR1 and CDR2 are PRHDT and FYEKMQ (reference sequence). This CDR3 spans 13 amino acids. CDR3 amino acids: CASSIGEGDEQYF. DNA for the CDR3: TGTGCCAGCAGTATTGGGGAGGGCGACGAGCAGTACTTC.

The chain is built from TRBV6-1 and TRBJ2-7; 10 bases match TRBD1. Germline trimming cut 3 bases from V and 6 bases from J; bases unmatched to any gene: 5. The germline CDR1 and CDR2 sequences are MNHNS and SASEGT. The CDR3 consists of 14 residues. CDR3 loop: CASSEDRGSLEQYF. The CDR3 DNA reads TGTGCCAGCAGTGAGGACAGGGGGTCCCTCGAGCAGTACTTC.